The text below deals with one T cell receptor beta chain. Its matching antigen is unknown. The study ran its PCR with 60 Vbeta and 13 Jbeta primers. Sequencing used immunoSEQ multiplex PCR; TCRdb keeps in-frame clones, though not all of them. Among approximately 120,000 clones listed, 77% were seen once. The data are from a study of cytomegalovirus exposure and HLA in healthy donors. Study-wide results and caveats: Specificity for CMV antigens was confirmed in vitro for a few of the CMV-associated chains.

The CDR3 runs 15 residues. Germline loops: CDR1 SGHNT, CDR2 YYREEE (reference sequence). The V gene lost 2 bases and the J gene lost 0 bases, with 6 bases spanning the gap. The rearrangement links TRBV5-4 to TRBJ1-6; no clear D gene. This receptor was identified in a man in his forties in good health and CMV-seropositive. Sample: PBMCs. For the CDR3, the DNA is TGTGCCAGCAGCTTCGGTGGCTCCTATAATTCACCCCTCCACTTT. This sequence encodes CASSFGGSYNSPLHF.